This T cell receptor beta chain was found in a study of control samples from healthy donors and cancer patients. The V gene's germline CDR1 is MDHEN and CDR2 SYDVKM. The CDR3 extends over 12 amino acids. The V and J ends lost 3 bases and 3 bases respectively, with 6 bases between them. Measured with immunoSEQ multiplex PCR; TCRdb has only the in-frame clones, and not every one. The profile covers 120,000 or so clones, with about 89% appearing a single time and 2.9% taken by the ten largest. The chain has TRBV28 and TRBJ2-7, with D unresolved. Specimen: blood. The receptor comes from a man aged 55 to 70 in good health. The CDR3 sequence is CASSFNFYEQYF. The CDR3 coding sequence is TGTGCCAGCAGTTTTAATTTCTACGAGCAGTACTTC.